This T cell receptor beta chain was retrieved from a study of graft-versus-host responses after intestinal transplantation. This clone was counted a single time. Repertoires were generated with immunoSEQ multiplex PCR, while TCRdb's copy carries only in-frame clones and drops some. The table records some 8,700 clones, more than 85% of them present only once. V lost 2 bases to trimming and J lost 2 bases, with 13 bases between them. There are 16 residues in the CDR3. CDR1 and CDR2 (germline): MNHNY, SVGAGI (reference sequence). The chain uses TRBV6-6 and TRBJ1-5; no firm D call. This clonotype was sampled from a human patient who received an intestinal transplant, so some T cells may come from the graft donor. This specimen was PBMCs, taken 11 days after intestinal transplantation. For the CDR3, the DNA is TGTGCCAGCAGTTACAGCGACCCGCGGGGCAATCAGCCCCAGCATTTT. Encoded protein: CASSYSDPRGNQPQHF.